This entry lists 24 T cell receptor beta chains sequenced from one sample in a study of CD4+ T cells in melanoma. The repertoire was sequenced with immunoSEQ multiplex PCR; TCRdb's copy has only in-frame clones and lacks some. The table lists over 130,000 clones, about nine tenths of them singletons, with about 1.5% in the top ten. These receptors all stem from a human donor with melanoma.

The rearrangement uses TRBV15 and TRBJ1-2; D not certain. The V end lost 0 bases, the J end lost 1 base, and 9 bases lay between the germline ends. Germline-derived CDR1 and CDR2 are LNHNV and YYDKDF (reference sequence). The CDR3 is 15 residues long. The DNA of the CDR3 is TGTGCCACCAGCAGAGATGGAGTGCTTAACTATGGCTACACCTTC. The encoded protein is CATSRDGVLNYGYTF. The full variable domain, its missing parts supplied by reference TRBV15 and TRBJ1-2, is DAMVIQNPRYQVTQFGKPVTLSCSQTLNHNVMYWYQQKSSQAPKLLFHYYDKDFNNEADTPDNFQSRRPNTSFCFLDIRSPGLGDTAMYLCATSRDGVLNYGYTFGSGTRLTVV.

The chain is built from TRBV4-2 and TRBJ1-4; a weak D match, TRBD1 (6 bases). Between the trimmed V and J ends, which lost 0 bases and 5 bases, there was a span of 13 bases. The CDR3 runs to 16 residues. Germline-derived CDR1 and CDR2 are LGHNA and YNFKEQ. For the CDR3, the DNA is TGTGCCAGCAGCCAAGATCTGACGGGACAAAATGAAAAACTGTTTTTT. Translated: CASSQDLTGQNEKLFF.

The rearrangement links TRBV4-2 to TRBJ2-2; D call uncertain. V shed 1 base and J shed 12 bases, with 12 bases lying between them. The CDR3 is 13 amino acids. Germline V lookup: CDR1 LGHNA, CDR2 YNFKEQ. The CDR3 is CASSQAPGRKLFF. The CDR3 DNA follows: TGTGCCAGCAGCCAAGCCCCGGGTCGTAAGCTGTTTTTT.

The chain has TRBV18 and TRBJ1-5; D is possibly TRBD1 (6 bases). CDR3 length: 14 residues. Trimming took 8 bases from V and 5 from J, leaving 16 bases between them. Germline CDR1 reads KGHSH; CDR2 reads LQKENI. The CDR3 DNA reads TGTGCCAGCGCTCAGGGGACGGGCGATCAGCCCCAGCATTTT. Its protein product is CASAQGTGDQPQHF. Combining the CDR3 with reference TRBV18 and TRBJ1-5 gives the whole variable domain NAGVMQNPRHLVRRRGQEARLRCSPMKGHSHVYWYRQLPEEGLKFMVYLQKENIIDESGMPKERFSAEFPKEGPSILRIQQVVRGDSAAYFCASAQGTGDQPQHFGDGTRLSIL.

The CDR3 here is CASSFFTRSVVSGSEAFF. CDR3 coding DNA: TGTGCCAGCAGCTTCTTTACGCGGAGCGTGGTGTCTGGATCGGAAGCTTTCTTT. The J gene is TRBJ1-1, the V gene TRBV5-6; D is undetermined. The germline V and J ends were trimmed by 2 bases and 8 bases, with 28 bases remaining between them. CDR1 is SGHDT, CDR2 YYEEEE, per germline. This CDR3 is 18 amino acids long. The full variable domain, its missing parts supplied by reference TRBV5-6 and TRBJ1-1, is DAGVTQSPTHLIKTRGQQVTLRCSPKSGHDTVSWYQQALGQGPQFIFQYYEEEERQRGNFPDRFSGHQFPNYSSELNVNALLLGDSALYLCASSFFTRSVVSGSEAFFGQGTRLTVV.

The CDR3 nucleotides are TGTGCCAGCTCACCGACGTCTGGAGTCAATGGTAATGAAAAACTGTTTTTT. This sequence encodes CASSPTSGVNGNEKLFF. The chain links TRBV18 to TRBJ1-4, with D hard to call. The CDR3 is made up of 17 amino acids. Germline V gene lookup returns CDR1 KGHSH and CDR2 LQKENI. Trimming cost V 3 bases and J 4 bases, with 18 bases left between them.

The V gene is TRBV10-3, the J gene TRBJ2-3; D is perhaps TRBD2 (6 bases). This CDR3 comprises 16 residues. Germline assignment: CDR1 ENHRY and CDR2 SYGVKD. V was shortened by 2 bases and J by 9 bases, with 21 bases between the two germline ends. The CDR3 reads CAISEPGLSGGNTQYF. In nucleotides, the CDR3 is TGTGCCATCAGTGAGCCGGGACTCTCCGGCGGGAACACGCAGTATTTT.

This rearrangement joins TRBV27 to TRBJ1-6, with D perhaps TRBD1 (6 bases). CDR1 MNHEY and CDR2 SMNVEV come from the germline V gene (reference sequence). V was trimmed by 6 bases and J by 7 bases, leaving 16 bases between them. The CDR3 extends over 15 amino acids. CDR3 in DNA: TGTGCCAGCAGCTCTCGGCAGGGGCCGAATTCACCCCTCCACTTT. Translated, it gives CASSSRQGPNSPLHF.

V usage is TRBV7-9 and J usage is TRBJ1-1; 9 nucleotides agree with TRBD1. V gave up 1 base and J gave up 6 bases; unmatched junction bases: 15. The germline V gene has CDR1 SEHNR and CDR2 FQNEAQ (reference sequence). CDR3 length equals 18 residues. The CDR3 coding sequence is TGTGCCAGCAGCTTAGGAGGGAGCGGGACAGGGATGCGGGCTGAAGCTTTCTTT. Amino acid sequence: CASSLGGSGTGMRAEAFF.

The chain is built from TRBV5-6 and TRBJ2-1; no firm D call. CDR3 length: 14 residues. Germline-derived CDR1 and CDR2 are SGHDT and YYEEEE. V was shortened by 5 bases and J by 5 bases, with 14 bases between the two germline ends. The CDR3 region is CASRPPYTDNEQFF. CDR3 bases: TGTGCCAGCAGACCCCCATACACCGACAATGAGCAGTTCTTC.

This clone appeared a few times. The V call is TRBV19, the J call TRBJ1-1, with 7 bases aligning to TRBD1. The CDR3 is 14 residues long. The germline CDR1 and CDR2 sequences are LNHDA and SQIVND (reference sequence). V was pared by 7 bases and J by 6 bases, with 11 bases of the junction left unmatched. CDR3 sequence reads: CASTTTGSKPEAFF. Here the CDR3 DNA reads TGTGCCAGTACCACGACAGGGTCGAAGCCTGAAGCTTTCTTT.

The CDR3 is CASSLMPRANTGELFF. Here the CDR3 DNA reads TGTGCCAGCAGCTTAATGCCCCGAGCGAACACCGGGGAGCTGTTTTTT. V usage is TRBV7-3 and J usage is TRBJ2-2; D gene unclear. The V end was cut by 1 base, the J end by 0 bases, with 9 bases between. This CDR3 has 16 amino acids. Germline V gene data show CDR1 as SGHTA and CDR2 as FQGTGA.

This chain joins TRBV18 and TRBJ1-1; maybe TRBD1 (6 bases). Germline V gives CDR1 KGHSH, CDR2 LQKENI. This CDR3 is 14 amino acids long. With 3 bases removed from V and 7 bases from J, the gap between germline ends came to 15 bases. CDR3 DNA: TGTGCCAGCTCACCGACAAGCAGGGGAGATGAAGCTTTCTTT. It yields the protein CASSPTSRGDEAFF.

Here the CDR3 reads CASSVSSGTVDEKLFF. In nucleotides, the CDR3 is TGTGCCAGCAGTGTTTCTAGCGGGACAGTAGATGAAAAACTGTTTTTT. The rearrangement joins TRBV25-1 to TRBJ1-4, with 7 nucleotides matching TRBD1. The V and J ends lost 4 bases and 6 bases, in that order; junction bases with no gene match: 11. The CDR3 contains 16 residues. Germline CDR1 reads MGHDK; CDR2 reads SYGVNS.

The sample holds one count of this clone. This chain links TRBV6-6 with TRBJ2-1, with TRBD2 matching 10 bases. Germline V lookup: CDR1 MNHNY, CDR2 SVGAGI (reference sequence). Trimming removed 7 bases from V and 3 bases from J; junction bases left unmatched: 3. The CDR3 covers 14 residues. The CDR3 sequence is CASMSGGGYNEQFF. For the CDR3, the DNA is TGTGCCAGCATGAGCGGGGGGGGCTACAATGAGCAGTTCTTC.

This clone has more than one count but fewer than ten. In DNA, the CDR3 is TGTGCCAGCAGGAGATCAGGGACTGGTAACTATGGCTACACCTTC. It codes for CASRRSGTGNYGYTF. The V gene is TRBV2, the J gene TRBJ1-2, with D maybe TRBD1 (5 bases). The length of the CDR3 is 15 residues. V lost 6 bases and J lost 1, with 15 bases in between. Germline CDR1 is SNHLY and CDR2 is FYNNEI.

In this sample, this clone turned up once. The V and J genes are TRBV15 and TRBJ1-2, with 12 nucleotides matching TRBD1. J lost 6 bases, V lost 5 bases, and 10 bases had no gene match. Germline V CDR1 and CDR2: LNHNV, YYDKDF (reference sequence). The CDR3 sequence is 16 residues long. The CDR3, as DNA: TGTGCCACCAGCCCGGGACAGGGGGCAAGGTTGGATGGCTACACCTTC. As protein: CATSPGQGARLDGYTF. The full variable domain, with the rest looked up from reference TRBV15 and TRBJ1-2, is DAMVIQNPRYQVTQFGKPVTLSCSQTLNHNVMYWYQQKSSQAPKLLFHYYDKDFNNEADTPDNFQSRRPNTSFCFLDIRSPGLGDTAMYLCATSPGQGARLDGYTFGSGTRLTVV.

The chain combines TRBV25-1 with TRBJ1-3; D unclear. Germline V lookup: CDR1 MGHDK, CDR2 SYGVNS. Trimming left V 7 bases short and J 0 bases short, with 7 bases between. The CDR3 spans 13 residues. The CDR3, as DNA: TGTGCCAGCAACGCCGACTCTGGAAACACCATATATTTT. This gives the protein CASNADSGNTIYF.

V gene TRBV19 combines with J gene TRBJ1-5; D is undetermined. V was clipped by 0 bases and J by 2 bases, with 8 bases between them. The germline V gene has CDR1 LNHDA and CDR2 SQIVND (reference sequence). The CDR3 loop spans 15 amino acids. This CDR3 is CASSIDRAGNQPQHF. In DNA, the CDR3 is TGTGCCAGTAGTATAGACCGGGCGGGCAATCAGCCCCAGCATTTT.

The J gene is TRBJ2-7, the V gene TRBV2; D unresolved. V was pared by 4 bases and J by 1 base, with 8 bases between. The CDR3 length is 13 residues. The V gene's germline CDR1 is SNHLY and CDR2 FYNNEI. This CDR3 is CASSVAGSYEQYF. CDR3 DNA sequence: TGTGCCAGCAGTGTGGCAGGATCCTACGAGCAGTACTTC.

This chain joins TRBV15 and TRBJ2-1; TRBD2 matches at 7 bases. CDR1 LNHNV and CDR2 YYDKDF come from the germline V gene (reference sequence). The CDR3 spans 16 residues. The V segment lost 1 base and the J segment 8 bases; nucleotides outside the gene matches: 11. CDR3 coding DNA: TGTGCCACCAGCAGAGGCGGGGGAAACAGGCCCCATGAGCAGTTCTTC. Protein: CATSRGGGNRPHEQFF.

This chain uses TRBV6-1 with TRBJ1-5, with 8 bases aligning to TRBD1. The CDR3 has 13 residues. The V gene's germline CDR1 is MNHNS and CDR2 SASEGT. Trimming took 3 bases from V and 9 from J; bases not matched to a gene: 4. The CDR3 DNA sequence: TGTGCCAGCAGTGAGGCAGGGGGCCGGCCCCAGCATTTT. This gives the protein CASSEAGGRPQHF.

The chain has TRBV7-6 and TRBJ2-1, with TRBD2 matching 11 bases. The J segment lost 7 bases and the V segment lost 5 bases, leaving 13 bases of the junction unmatched. Germline V gene data show CDR1 as SGHVS and CDR2 as FNYEAQ. This CDR3 comprises 17 residues. The CDR3 DNA reads TGTGCCAGCAGCCGATTCGTTACTAGCGGGGGTGGGAATGAGCAGTTCTTC. Residues: CASSRFVTSGGGNEQFF.

CDR3 DNA: TGTGCCTGGAGTTCCCCCGGGACAGAGAACACCGGGGAGCTGTTTTTT. Protein: CAWSSPGTENTGELFF. The chain links TRBV30 to TRBJ2-2; TRBD1 aligns across 7 bases. The CDR3 spans 16 residues. The V gene end was trimmed by 2 bases and the J gene end by 1 base; junction bases not matched to a gene: 7. CDR1 is GTSNPN and CDR2 is SVGIG in the germline V gene (reference sequence).